A selection of T cell receptor beta chains follows, all from one sample in a study of blood T cell repertoires in COVID-19. Data came from immunoSEQ multiplex PCR; TCRdb stores just in-frame clones and leaves some out. The repertoire holds a few hundred thousand clones, with roughly nine tenths as singletons. The source material was PBMCs or T cells enriched from blood (not recorded which). The source is a woman aged 45-65 years in a cohort exposed to, infected with or recovered from COVID-19 (not recorded which). Each CDR3 is given with its conserved first and last residue. A D gene is named only where the DNA matches it firmly. The listing skips clone size in some rows; elsewhere it reads once, few, many or a size class.

clone size	CDR3 length	D gene	V gene	J gene	CDR3 DNA	CDR3 protein
-	15	-	TRBV18	TRBJ2-7	TGTGCCAGCTCAGAATATCAGGGGGGCGAGGACGAGCAGTACTTC	CASSEYQGGEDEQYF
-	19	-	TRBV5-5	TRBJ1-2	TGTGCCAGCAGTTCGCCGCGTATCGAACAGGTGGTGAGAAACTATGGCTACACCTTC	CASSSPRIEQVVRNYGYTF
-	16	TRBD1	TRBV7-9	TRBJ1-6	TGTGCCAGCAGCCCGCCGGGACAGGGGGCAAGTTCACCCCTCCACTTT	CASSPPGQGASSPLHF
-	16	-	TRBV9	TRBJ1-4	TGTGCCAGCAGCCTGGGAGCCCTTCCAACTAATGAAAAACTGTTTTTT	CASSLGALPTNEKLFF
-	13	-	TRBV2	TRBJ1-1	TGTGCCAGCACCCAAGACAGGAGGACTGAAGCTTTCTTT	CASTQDRRTEAFF
once	16	TRBD1	TRBV30	TRBJ1-5	TGTGCCTGGGCACTCCCAGGGGGCCCGAACAATCAGCCCCAGCATTTT	CAWALPGGPNNQPQHF
once	13	-	TRBV5-8	TRBJ1-1	TGTGCCAGCAGCTACGGGTTGAACACTGAAGCTTTCTTT	CASSYGLNTEAFF
-	16	-	TRBV7-8	TRBJ1-5	TGTGCCAGCAGCTTAGTACTATCCAGGGGAGTTCAGCCCCAGCATTTT	CASSLVLSRGVQPQHF
-	13	-	TRBV28	TRBJ2-1	TGTGCCAGCAGCCGCAGGGGCGGCAATGAGCAGTTCTTC	CASSRRGGNEQFF
-	15	-	TRBV9	TRBJ2-7	TGTGCCAGCAGCGTAGGGGCAGGAAGGGGCTACGAGCAGTACTTC	CASSVGAGRGYEQYF
many	14	TRBD2	TRBV19	TRBJ2-1	TGTGCCAGTAGTGTCGGGGGGTCTCACAATGAGCAGTTCTTC	CASSVGGSHNEQFF
-	16	TRBD1	TRBV15	TRBJ1-6	TGTGCCATCGACCCCAGGACAGGGGAATCGCGTTCACCCCTCCACTTT	CAIDPRTGESRSPLHF
-	12	-	TRBV11-1	TRBJ1-1	TGTGCCAGCAGCTTCAGGGACACTGAAGCTTTCTTT	CASSFRDTEAFF
-	18	TRBD1	TRBV2	TRBJ1-2	TGTGCCAGCAGGTCCTCCGGGACAGGAATTTTTACTAACTATGGCTACACCTTC	CASRSSGTGIFTNYGYTF
-	12	-	TRBV6-5	TRBJ1-2	TGTGCCAGCACCGACAGGTCGAATGGCTACACCTTC	CASTDRSNGYTF
-	13	-	TRBV4-1	TRBJ2-1	TGCGCCAGCAGTCTACAGGAACTGAACGAGCAGTTCTTC	CASSLQELNEQFF
-	14	-	TRBV4-3	TRBJ2-7	TGCGCCAGCAGCCAAGATCCACAGACCTACGAGCAGTACTTC	CASSQDPQTYEQYF
-	13	-	TRBV7-8	TRBJ2-7	TGTGCCAGCAGCTTAGAGTCGGGCTACGAGCAGTACTTC	CASSLESGYEQYF
-	14	TRBD1	TRBV6-5	TRBJ1-6	TGTGCCAGCAGTTACAGACAGGGGGATTCACCCCTCCACTTT	CASSYRQGDSPLHF
-	15	-	TRBV4-1	TRBJ2-7	TGCGCCAGCAGCCAAGGACGGGGAAGCTCCTACGAGCAGTACTTC	CASSQGRGSSYEQYF
-	16	TRBD2	TRBV7-2	TRBJ2-5	TGTGCCAGCAGCTTGGGGCTAGCGGGGGCCCAAGAGACCCAGTACTTC	CASSLGLAGAQETQYF
-	14	-	TRBV25-1	TRBJ1-5	TGTGCCAACCCCTCCGACGGGTGGGATCAGCCCCAGCATTTT	CANPSDGWDQPQHF
few	13	TRBD1	TRBV19	TRBJ1-5	TGTGCCGGTAGTCGGGACAGAAATCAGCCCCAGCATTTT	CAGSRDRNQPQHF
-	16	TRBD1	TRBV29-1	TRBJ2-6	TGCAGCGTTACAGACAGGGGGCTATCTGGGGCCAACGTCCTGACTTTC	CSVTDRGLSGANVLTF
-	13	-	TRBV28	TRBJ1-5	TGTGCCAGCCTCGGGGTTCTTAATCAGCCCCAGCATTTT	CASLGVLNQPQHF
-	15	-	TRBV5-4	TRBJ1-3	TGTGCCAGCAGCTTGGATTCCAGAACTGGAAACACCATATATTTT	CASSLDSRTGNTIYF